This is a list of T cell receptor beta chains from one sample in a study of blood T cell repertoires in COVID-19. Profiling relied on immunoSEQ multiplex PCR, and the TCRdb table lists in-frame clones only, not all of them. The data hold 330,000 or so clones, with 80% to 90% observed a single time. The specimen sequenced was peripheral blood. These receptors all come from a man aged 30 to 45 with COVID-19, enrolled during active disease. The CDR3 runs from the conserved cysteine through the conserved F or W. The order of the fields is J gene, D gene, V gene, CDR3 DNA, CDR3 protein. The D gene is left open where the match is weak.

>TRBJ1-2|TRBD1|TRBV28
TGTGCCAGCGGCTTTCTTCCGGGACAGGGGAAGGAAGGCTACACCTTC
CASGFLPGQGKEGYTF
>TRBJ2-5|TRBD1|TRBV5-1
TGCGCCAGCAGCTCCAAAGCGACAGGGGAGCAAGAGACCCAGTACTTC
CASSSKATGEQETQYF
>TRBJ2-6|NA|TRBV28
TGTGCCAGCAGGCTGGGACACTTCAACGTCCTGACTTTC
CASRLGHFNVLTF
>TRBJ2-3|TRBD2|TRBV6-4
TGTGCCAGCGCGCGGGAGGGCCGGACGGATACGCAGTATTTT
CASAREGRTDTQYF
>TRBJ1-5|TRBD1|TRBV19
TGTGCCAGTACCCCTAGAACAGGGGGTGACGGCAATCAGCCCCAGCATTTT
CASTPRTGGDGNQPQHF
>TRBJ2-3|TRBD2|TRBV4-3
TGCGCCAGCAGCCCATATCACCTTTCCACAGCGGGAGCGGGAGATACGCAGTATTTT
CASSPYHLSTAGAGDTQYF
>TRBJ2-5|TRBD2|TRBV3-1/TRBV3-2
TGTGCCAGCAGACCCCTAGCGGGCTTTGAGACCCAGTACTTC
CASRPLAGFETQYF
>TRBJ2-5|NA|TRBV3-1/TRBV3-2
TGTGCCAGCAGCCGCCGGACTCCTGGGGGGGAGACCCAGTACTTC
CASSRRTPGGETQYF
>TRBJ2-7|TRBD1|TRBV7-9
TGTGCCAGCAGCTATTCCTACAGGGGCTCGTACGAGCAGTACTTC
CASSYSYRGSYEQYF
>TRBJ1-1|NA|TRBV7-9
TGTGCCAGCAGCATCGGGGGGGCTCTTGAAGCTTTCTTT
CASSIGGALEAFF
>TRBJ2-1|NA|TRBV28
TGTGCCAGCAGCCGGAGGACGGGGAATTACAATGAGCAGTTCTTC
CASSRRTGNYNEQFF
>TRBJ1-1|NA|TRBV7-2
TGTGCCAGCAGCTTAGACAGGAACACTGAAGCTTTCTTT
CASSLDRNTEAFF